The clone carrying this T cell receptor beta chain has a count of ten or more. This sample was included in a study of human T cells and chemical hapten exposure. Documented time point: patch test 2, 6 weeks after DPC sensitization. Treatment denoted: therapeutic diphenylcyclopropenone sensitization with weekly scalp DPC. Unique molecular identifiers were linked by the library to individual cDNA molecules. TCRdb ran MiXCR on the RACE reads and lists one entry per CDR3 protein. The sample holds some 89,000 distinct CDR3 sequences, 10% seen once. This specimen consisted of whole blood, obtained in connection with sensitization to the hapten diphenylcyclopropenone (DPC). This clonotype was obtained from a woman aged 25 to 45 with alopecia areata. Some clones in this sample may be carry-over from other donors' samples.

CDR3 coding DNA: TGTGCCAGCAGCTCCGGGACAGGGCTTTTTGATACGCAGTATTTT. Translation gives CASSSGTGLFDTQYF. The rearrangement uses TRBV11-3 and TRBJ2-3, with 9 nucleotides matching TRBD1. The V gene end was trimmed by 4 bases and the J gene end by 6 bases; junction bases not matched to a gene: 8. Per germline, CDR1 SGHNT and CDR2 YENEEA. This CDR3 comprises 15 residues.